Listed below are T cell receptor beta chains from one sample, sequenced in a study of metastatic and nonmetastatic thyroid tumors. Using MiXCR, TCRdb reanalyzed the PCR reads. The sample has roughly 71,000 clones, less than 20% seen once. The sequenced sample consisted of blood. The origin of the receptors is a female donor with papillary thyroid cancer or a benign thyroid nodule (not recorded which). Some clones in this sample may be carry-over from other donors' samples. Each CDR3 is given with its conserved first and last residue. A D gene is named only where the DNA matches it firmly. Some rows mark clone size as missing; the rest say once, few, many or name a class of expanded clone.

>TRBV19|NA|TRBJ1-1|NA
TGTGCCAGTAGAATAGGGAACACTGAAGCTTTCTTT
CASRIGNTEAFF
>TRBV28|few|TRBJ2-1|NA
TGTGCCAGCAGTTTCCCCCGGGACACCCAACCTCTAGAGCAGTTCTTC
CASSFPRDTQPLEQFF
>TRBV18|many|TRBJ2-7|TRBD1
TGTGCCAGCTCTCGAAGACAGGGGATAGGGGAGCAGTACTTC
CASSRRQGIGEQYF
>TRBV3-1|many|TRBJ1-2|TRBD1
TGTGCCAGCAGCTCAGGGGGCAATGGCTACACCTTC
CASSSGGNGYTF
>TRBV11-2|NA|TRBJ2-1|NA
TGTGCCAGCAGCTTATCCCGGGGGGCTTACAATGAGCAGTTCTTC
CASSLSRGAYNEQFF
>TRBV6-6|NA|TRBJ2-7|TRBD1
TGTGCCAGCAGTTACTCGAGTGGACAGGGCTACGAGCAGTACTTC
CASSYSSGQGYEQYF
>TRBV4-2|many|TRBJ2-1|TRBD2
TGTGCCAGCAGCCAAGATCCCCGCACTAGCGGGAGATCGAGTGAGCAGTTCTTC
CASSQDPRTSGRSSEQFF
>TRBV6-5|NA|TRBJ1-6|NA
TGTGCCAGCAGTTACTCCAGGGGTAGCTCCTATAATTCACCCCTCCACTTT
CASSYSRGSSYNSPLHF
>TRBV2|many|TRBJ2-2|NA
TGTGCCAGCACCAACCAGGGCACCGGGGAGCTGTTTTTT
CASTNQGTGELFF
>TRBV28|many|TRBJ1-2|NA
TGTGCCAGCAGTTTAAAACCTAACTATGGCTACACCTTC
CASSLKPNYGYTF